The source of this TCR beta chain is a study of T-cell reconstitution after alpha-beta-depleted transplantation in children. Whole-study results and caveats: T-cell counts and diversity at one year post-transplant came mainly from newly produced T cells. Reportedly, alpha-beta T cells present about two months post-transplant originated from several hundred expanded clones of graft origin. Surviving recipient T cells and thymic progenitors produced the high day-60 TCRbeta diversity seen in some patients.

The TCRbeta library was prepared with unique molecular identifiers. TCRdb ran MiXCR on the PCR reads and lists one entry per CDR3 protein. This table holds fewer than 350,000 distinct CDR3 sequences, around 10% found once. The V gene lost 8 bases and the J gene lost 4 bases, with 18 bases spanning the gap. Germline V gene lookup returns CDR1 DFQATT and CDR2 SNEGSKA (reference sequence). The CDR3 is made up of 14 amino acids. This clonotype has more than one count but fewer than ten. Its antigen is unknown. The TCR sequence derives from a boy less than two years old with acute myeloid leukemia, due to receive a stem cell transplant. The chain links TRBV20-1 to TRBJ2-1; weak D call: TRBD1 (5 bases). Here the sequenced sample was PBMCs, taken before TCRalphabeta/CD19-depleted stem cell transplant. CDR3 sequence (DNA): TGCAGTATTCCAGTGGGGCGCCAATACAATGAGCAGTTCTTC. Translating gives CSIPVGRQYNEQFF.